These 22 T cell receptor beta chains share one sample of origin, sequenced in a study of T-cell reconstitution after alpha-beta-depleted transplantation in children. Preparation of the TCRbeta library used unique molecular identifiers. Each CDR3 protein is one row after TCRdb ran MiXCR on the PCR reads. The sample records 250,000 to 300,000 distinct CDR3 sequences, approximately 9.6% being singletons. The source was PBMCs from the stem cell graft donor, collected from the stem cell graft. Receptor source: a human donor who donated a stem cell graft to a child with SCID.

This clonotype has only a few counts. The rearrangement links TRBV12-3 or TRBV12-4 to TRBJ1-5, with no clear D. The germline V and J ends were trimmed by 2 bases and 1 base, with 6 bases remaining between them. The CDR3 consists of 14 residues. The CDR3 DNA reads as TGTGCCAGCAGTTTAAAGGACAGCAATCAGCCCCAGCATTTT. This encodes CASSLKDSNQPQHF.

In DNA form, the CDR3 reads TGTGCCAGCAGCTTCCGAGTTACTGATGAAAAACTGTTTTTT. Protein: CASSFRVTDEKLFF. This chain uses TRBV7-9 with TRBJ1-4, with unresolved D. The CDR3 contains 14 residues. The germline V gene encodes CDR1 SEHNR and CDR2 FQNEAQ (reference sequence). The V and J ends lost 3 bases and 6 bases respectively, with 11 bases between them. The whole variable domain, remainder taken from reference TRBV7-9 and TRBJ1-4, is DTGVSQNPRHKITKRGQNVTFRCDPISEHNRLYWYRQTLGQGPEFLTYFQNEAQLEKSRLLSDRFSAERPKGSFSTLEIQRTEQGDSAMYLCASSFRVTDEKLFFGSGTQLSVL.

This clonotype has a handful of counts. This chain joins TRBV6-1 and TRBJ2-2; 12 positions agree with TRBD2. Germline V lookup: CDR1 MNHNS, CDR2 SASEGT. The CDR3 runs 15 residues. The V gene end was trimmed by 3 bases and the J gene end by 5 bases; junction bases not matched to a gene: 1. The CDR3 region has the DNA TGTGCCAGCAGTGAGCTAGCGGGGGGGACCGGGGAGCTGTTTTTT. It yields the protein CASSELAGGTGELFF.

This clonotype showed up just a few times. This rearrangement joins TRBV20-1 to TRBJ1-1; D may be TRBD1 (5 bases). The V and J ends lost 7 bases and 8 bases respectively, with 5 bases between them. The CDR3 has 8 amino acids. Germline V gene lookup returns CDR1 DFQATT and CDR2 SNEGSKA (reference sequence). The CDR3 coding sequence is TGCAGTGGGGGCGAAGCTTTCTTT. Its protein is CSGGEAFF.

As concerns this clonotype: This could be a read error, since a much larger clone is one nucleotide away. The chain is built from TRBV29-1 and TRBJ2-1; TRBD2 matches 10 bases. Germline V gene lookup returns CDR1 SQVTM and CDR2 ANQGSEA. CDR3 size: 18 residues. Trimming took 7 bases from V and 4 from J; bases not matched to a gene: 19. Here the CDR3 DNA reads TGCAGCGCGGGCTGGGCTCCGGGACTAGCGTGCGTATACAATGAGCAGTTCTTC. Its translation: CSAGWAPGLACVYNEQFF.

This clonotype was seen ten or more times. The gene calls are TRBV20-1 and TRBJ1-2; D remains ambiguous. Germline V lookup: CDR1 DFQATT, CDR2 SNEGSKA (reference sequence). The CDR3 is made up of 12 amino acids. Trimming stripped 4 bases from V and 3 bases from J, with 9 bases between. The CDR3 bases are TGCAGTGCTACTGGAAATCACTATGGCTACACCTTC. This translates into CSATGNHYGYTF.

This clonotype was counted ten times or more. The J gene is TRBJ2-7, the V gene TRBV12-3 or TRBV12-4; 8 bases are shared with TRBD1. The CDR3 spans 13 residues. The V segment lost 3 bases and the J segment 9 bases; nucleotides outside the gene matches: 7. This chain's CDR3 is CASSFNRGEAQYF. The CDR3, as DNA: TGTGCCAGCAGTTTTAACAGGGGGGAGGCGCAGTACTTC.

This clonotype has a count of ten or more. This chain links TRBV5-1 with TRBJ2-3; 10 nucleotides agree with TRBD1. The length of the CDR3 is 15 residues. Germline values: CDR1 SGHRS, CDR2 YFSETQ. J was trimmed by 4 bases and V by 4 bases; bases with no gene match: 6. CDR3 sequence: CASSTGTGVADTQYF. CDR3 coding DNA: TGCGCCAGCAGCACCGGGACAGGGGTGGCAGATACGCAGTATTTT.

The V gene is TRBV19, the J gene TRBJ2-5; no firm D call. The CDR3 consists of 12 residues. Germline V gene lookup returns CDR1 LNHDA and CDR2 SQIVND (reference sequence). Trimming cost V 2 bases and J 5 bases, with 6 bases left between them. CDR3 amino acids: CASSISAETQYF. CDR3 in DNA: TGTGCCAGTAGTATATCCGCCGAGACCCAGTACTTC.

In its sample, this clonotype was seen a few times. V and J are TRBV19 and TRBJ2-2, with no clear D. The CDR3 is made up of 14 amino acids. Deletions cut 4 bases from V and 3 bases from J, with 9 bases between. Germline CDR1 is LNHDA and CDR2 is SQIVND (reference sequence). The CDR3 bases are TGTGCCAGTAGTAACTTAGGATACACCGGGGAGCTGTTTTTT. Translating it yields CASSNLGYTGELFF.

The chain links TRBV29-1 to TRBJ1-1; D unclear. This CDR3 region has 12 residues. With 7 bases removed from V and 2 bases from J, the gap between germline ends came to 11 bases. The germline CDR1 and CDR2 sequences are SQVTM and ANQGSEA. Written as DNA, the CDR3 is TGCAGCGCTTGTTCGGCTAACACTGAAGCTTTCTTT. It codes for CSACSANTEAFF.

This clonotype came up a few times. V is TRBV12-3 or TRBV12-4 and J is TRBJ1-6; D may be TRBD1 (6 bases). V was trimmed by 5 bases and J by 7 bases, leaving 12 bases between them. This CDR3 region has 14 residues. CDR3 residues: CASSATRGNSPLHF. The DNA of the CDR3 is TGTGCCAGCAGTGCGACGAGGGGGAATTCACCCCTCCACTTT.

This clonotype has more than one count but fewer than ten. The chain links TRBV10-3 to TRBJ2-3; 7 nucleotides agree with TRBD2. Germline CDR1 is ENHRY and CDR2 is SYGVKD. The CDR3 consists of 13 residues. The V segment lost 10 bases and the J segment 4 bases; nucleotides outside the gene matches: 8. In DNA, the CDR3 is TGTGCCAGGAGGAGGGAGGGTGCAGATACGCAGTATTTT. Amino acid sequence: CARRREGADTQYF.

A few counts support this clonotype. The CDR3 bases are TGCGCCAGCAGCCACCCGGCTAGCGGGGGAACAGATACGCAGTATTTT. This encodes CASSHPASGGTDTQYF. The gene calls are TRBV4-1 and TRBJ2-3, with 10 bases matching TRBD2. This CDR3 has 16 residues. CDR1 is MGHRA, CDR2 YSYEKL, per germline. The V segment lost 3 bases and the J segment 3 bases; nucleotides outside the gene matches: 6.

CDR3 DNA: TGCAGTGCGCCGGACAGGATAAACACCGGGGAGCTGTTTTTT. This encodes CSAPDRINTGELFF. The chain links TRBV20-1 to TRBJ2-2, with 7 bases lining up with TRBD1. The CDR3 loop spans 14 amino acids. Germline V lookup: CDR1 DFQATT, CDR2 SNEGSKA (reference sequence). The ends lost 6 bases at V and 2 bases at J; junction bases unmatched: 6.

In this sample, this clonotype turned up a few times. The rearrangement joins TRBV7-6 to TRBJ2-5; 9 bases are shared with TRBD2. CDR1 is SGHVS and CDR2 is FNYEAQ in the germline V gene. The CDR3 spans 14 residues. V lost 7 bases and J lost 2; bases outside the gene matches: 5. The CDR3 region is CASTPSGAQETQYF. As DNA, the CDR3 is TGTGCCAGCACACCTAGCGGGGCACAAGAGACCCAGTACTTC. Based on the CDR3 plus reference TRBV7-6 and TRBJ2-5, the full variable domain is GAGVSQSPRYKVTKRGQDVALRCDPISGHVSLYWYRQALGQGPEFLTYFNYEAQQDKSGLPNDRFSAERPEGSISTLTIQRTEQRDSAMYRCASTPSGAQETQYFGPGTRLLVL.

This clonotype was seen a few times. The chain recombines TRBV5-1 with TRBJ1-1; D is uncertain. This CDR3 comprises 12 residues. The V gene's germline CDR1 is SGHRS and CDR2 YFSETQ. V was cut by 0 bases and J by 7 bases, with 7 bases left in between. The CDR3 DNA reads TGCGCCAGCAGCTTGGGAGGCATTGAAGCTTTCTTT. Amino acids: CASSLGGIEAFF.

The chain is built from TRBV2 and TRBJ2-4; 7 bases map to TRBD1. This CDR3 region has 13 residues. Per germline, CDR1 SNHLY and CDR2 FYNNEI. The V segment lost 5 bases and the J segment 4 bases; nucleotides outside the gene matches: 2. Here the CDR3 reads CASSKQGKNIQYF. The CDR3, as DNA: TGTGCCAGCAGTAAACAGGGGAAAAACATTCAGTACTTC.

The V gene is TRBV5-1, the J gene TRBJ2-5; D is undetermined. CDR1 is SGHRS and CDR2 is YFSETQ in the germline V gene. V lost 4 bases, J lost 2 bases, and 12 bases lay in between. The CDR3 is 14 residues long. The DNA of the CDR3 is TGCGCCAGCAGCAAGCTCGAGCAGCAAGAGACCCAGTACTTC. Translated, it gives CASSKLEQQETQYF.

Here the CDR3 reads CASHGEGNQPQHF. The CDR3 DNA sequence: TGTGCCAGCCACGGGGAGGGCAATCAGCCCCAGCATTTT. J is TRBJ1-5 and V is TRBV12-3 or TRBV12-4; D remains ambiguous. This CDR3 spans 13 amino acids. V was trimmed by 8 bases and J by 2 bases, leaving 10 bases between them.

The rearrangement joins TRBV5-4 to TRBJ2-4; 7 bases are a match to TRBD1. Germline V gives CDR1 SGHNT, CDR2 YYREEE (reference sequence). The length of the CDR3 is 15 residues. V shed 4 bases and J 0 bases; nucleotides not matched to a gene: 4. CDR3 region: CASSMGQLAKNIQYF. DNA for the CDR3: TGTGCCAGCAGCATGGGACAGCTAGCCAAAAACATTCAGTACTTC.

The chain uses TRBV3-1 and TRBJ2-6; D is possibly TRBD1 (6 bases). The V and J ends lost 6 bases and 5 bases respectively, with 14 bases between them. This CDR3 has 15 amino acids. CDR1 and CDR2 from the germline V gene are LGHDT and YNNKEL (reference sequence). The chain's CDR3 is CASRLTGRWANVLTF. The CDR3 DNA follows: TGTGCCAGCAGACTAACAGGGCGTTGGGCCAACGTCCTGACTTTC.